The 20 T cell receptor beta chains given below trace back to one sample, sequenced in a study of OX40 agonist ivuxolimab in advanced cancers. The library was built by means of the immunoSEQ multiplex PCR assay. TCRdb obtained this table from immuneACCESS and retained in-frame rearrangements with V and J assigned. These tables miss some clones; where compared with another copy, unresolved V genes account for less than half of the shortfall, and the remainder is unexplained. This sample lists about 88,000 clones; around 85% were detected once. The top ten clones comprise approximately 0.22% of the sample. This specimen was CD4+ or CD8+ T cells sorted from blood, taken in a trial of the OX40 agonist ivuxolimab. The receptors were gathered from an adult with an advanced solid tumor such as melanoma, head and neck, liver or kidney cancer.

The gene calls are TRBV5-1 and TRBJ2-1; 9 bases are shared with TRBD1. V shed 4 bases and J 4 bases; nucleotides not matched to a gene: 6. Germline CDR1 and CDR2: SGHRS and YFSETQ. The length of the CDR3 is 15 residues. In DNA form, the CDR3 reads TGCGCCAGCAGCACCGGGACAGGGACATACAATGAGCAGTTCTTC. This gives the protein CASSTGTGTYNEQFF.

This chain links TRBV7-2 with TRBJ1-5; a weak D match, TRBD1 (6 bases). This CDR3 contains 14 residues. Trimming pared 8 bases from V and 3 bases from J, leaving 14 bases between. The V gene's germline CDR1 is SGHTA and CDR2 FQGNSA. CDR3 nucleotides: TGTGCCAGCGTCCCAACAGGGTACAATCAGCCCCAGCATTTT. It specifies CASVPTGYNQPQHF.

The rearrangement links TRBV6-5 to TRBJ2-3; D is unclear. V was clipped by 4 bases and J by 5 bases, with 16 bases between them. This CDR3 has 15 amino acids. Germline CDR1 and CDR2: MNHEY and SVGAGI. The CDR3 reads CASSSRPGEVDTQYF. The CDR3 DNA is TGTGCCAGCAGTTCCCGACCGGGCGAGGTAGATACGCAGTATTTT.

This clone was seen more than once but under ten times. The chain uses TRBV20-1 and TRBJ1-1; D gene ambiguous. There are 11 residues in the CDR3. Germline V gene data show CDR1 as DFQATT and CDR2 as SNEGSKA (reference sequence). Between the trimmed V and J ends, which lost 2 bases and 6 bases, there was a span of 7 bases. The CDR3 DNA reads as TGCAGTGCTAGATGGGAGGCTGAAGCTTTCTTT. This codes for CSARWEAEAFF.

The V and J genes are TRBV7-3 and TRBJ2-2; D gene uncertain. The ends were cut back, 5 bases at V and 3 bases at J, with 19 bases in the middle. The CDR3 covers 17 residues. Per germline, CDR1 SGHTA and CDR2 FQGTGA. CDR3: CASSPWGSRRDTGELFF. In nucleotides, the CDR3 is TGTGCCAGCAGCCCCTGGGGAAGCAGACGGGACACCGGGGAGCTGTTTTTT. The complete variable domain, with remaining parts taken from reference TRBV7-3 and TRBJ2-2, reads GAGVSQTPSNKVTEKGKYVELRCDPISGHTALYWYRQSLGQGPEFLIYFQGTGAADDSGLPNDRFFAVRPEGSVSTLKIQRTERGDSAVYLCASSPWGSRRDTGELFFGEGSRLTVL.

The rearrangement joins TRBV2 to TRBJ1-2; 8 bases are shared with TRBD1. V lost 7 bases and J lost 8; bases outside the gene matches: 9. CDR1 is SNHLY, CDR2 FYNNEI, per germline. The CDR3 is 13 residues long. CDR3 region: CASKEDREYGYTF. The CDR3 bases are TGTGCCAGCAAGGAGGACAGGGAGTACGGCTACACCTTC.

The chain has TRBV14 and TRBJ2-5, with D unresolved. The germline V and J ends were trimmed by 1 base and 0 bases, with 6 bases remaining between them. The CDR3 consists of 14 residues. Germline V CDR1 and CDR2: SGHDN, FVKESK. For the CDR3, the DNA is TGTGCCAGCAGCCAAGTGGGGAACCAAGAGACCCAGTACTTC. Translating gives CASSQVGNQETQYF.

The chain couples TRBV10-3 to TRBJ1-5; D unresolved. The V and J ends lost 3 bases and 4 bases respectively, with 13 bases between them. Per germline, CDR1 ENHRY and CDR2 SYGVKD. There are 15 residues in the CDR3. CDR3 residues: CAISDPDGYNQPQHF. Here the CDR3 DNA reads TGTGCCATCAGTGACCCCGACGGCTATAATCAGCCCCAGCATTTT.

The chain recombines TRBV7-9 with TRBJ2-3, with D perhaps being TRBD1 or TRBD2 (5 bases each). Germline CDR1 and CDR2: SEHNR and FQNEAQ (reference sequence). V was clipped by 6 bases and J by 2 bases, with 15 bases between them. The CDR3 spans 15 residues. Here the CDR3 DNA reads TGTGCCAGCAGTACCTCCCCGGGGCCCACAGATACGCAGTATTTT. This translates into CASSTSPGPTDTQYF. Based on the CDR3 plus reference TRBV7-9 and TRBJ2-3, the full variable domain is DTGVSQNPRHKITKRGQNVTFRCDPISEHNRLYWYRQTLGQGPEFLTYFQNEAQLEKSRLLSDRFSAERPKGSFSTLEIQRTEQGDSAMYLCASSTSPGPTDTQYFGPGTRLTVL.

The chain carries TRBV7-2 and TRBJ1-6; TRBD1 agrees at 9 bases. From germline, CDR1 is SGHTA and CDR2 FQGNSA. Germline trimming cut 4 bases from V and 8 bases from J; bases unmatched to any gene: 6. This CDR3 has 15 residues. The CDR3 is CASSSKRQGDSPLHF. For the CDR3, the DNA is TGTGCCAGCAGCTCTAAAAGACAGGGGGATTCACCCCTCCACTTT.

The gene calls are TRBV7-2 and TRBJ1-4; TRBD1 aligns across 9 bases. The V segment lost 5 bases and the J segment 2 bases; nucleotides outside the gene matches: 3. This CDR3 spans 15 amino acids. Germline loops: CDR1 SGHTA, CDR2 FQGNSA. The CDR3, as DNA: TGTGCCAGCAGCCGGGACAGGGATACTAATGAAAAACTGTTTTTT. Translated, it gives CASSRDRDTNEKLFF.

The chain combines TRBV30 with TRBJ1-2; 7 nucleotides match TRBD1. The J segment lost 4 bases and the V segment lost 1 base, leaving 3 bases of the junction unmatched. Germline assignment: CDR1 GTSNPN and CDR2 SVGIG (reference sequence). The CDR3 runs 13 residues. The CDR3 loop reads CAWSAGTAYGYTF. CDR3 DNA: TGTGCCTGGAGTGCAGGGACAGCCTATGGCTACACCTTC. Full variable domain (remainder filled in from reference TRBV30 and TRBJ1-2): SQTIHQWPATLVQPVGSPLSLECTVEGTSNPNLYWYRQAAGRGLQLLFYSVGIGQISSEVPQNLSASRPQDRQFILSSKKLLLSDSGFYLCAWSAGTAYGYTFGSGTRLTVV.

The V call is TRBV5-6, the J call TRBJ1-2; D not resolved. CDR1 and CDR2 (germline): SGHDT, YYEEEE. The CDR3 contains 12 residues. Trimming cost V 3 bases and J 4 bases, with 7 bases left between them. The CDR3 reads CASSSKIYGYTF. The CDR3 DNA reads TGTGCCAGCAGCTCCAAGATCTATGGCTACACCTTC.

This clone was observed once. The rearrangement joins TRBV5-1 to TRBJ2-5; 7 bases are a match to TRBD2. This CDR3 has 16 amino acids. Germline loops: CDR1 SGHRS, CDR2 YFSETQ. The ends lost 0 bases at V and 2 bases at J; junction bases unmatched: 7. In DNA form, the CDR3 reads TGCGCCAGCAGCTTGGGACTAGCTGCCACACAAGAGACCCAGTACTTC. Its protein is CASSLGLAATQETQYF.

The genes are TRBV4-3 and TRBJ2-6; D is ambiguous. CDR1 and CDR2 from the germline V gene are LGHNA and YSLEER. This CDR3 spans 18 amino acids. Trimming removed 0 bases at V and 0 bases at J, with 12 bases between. The DNA for the CDR3 is TGCGCCAGCAGCCAAGAACCCCCGCAGATCTCTGGGGCCAACGTCCTGACTTTC. It encodes CASSQEPPQISGANVLTF.

This clone was seen once. The V gene is TRBV7-8, the J gene TRBJ2-5, with 7 nucleotides matching TRBD2. V lost 2 bases to trimming and J lost 1 base; unmatched junction nucleotides: 16. The CDR3 runs to 19 residues. CDR1 and CDR2 (germline): SGHVS, FQNEAQ. The CDR3 protein is CASSLITRVAGGFQETQYF. The CDR3 bases are TGTGCCAGCAGCTTAATCACCCGGGTTGCCGGGGGGTTCCAAGAGACCCAGTACTTC. The full variable domain, with the rest looked up from reference TRBV7-8 and TRBJ2-5, is GAGVSQSPRYKVAKRGQDVALRCDPISGHVSLFWYQQALGQGPEFLTYFQNEAQLDKSGLPSDRFFAERPEGSVSTLKIQRTQQEDSAVYLCASSLITRVAGGFQETQYFGPGTRLLVL.

V gene TRBV5-1 combines with J gene TRBJ1-2; D unresolved. The CDR3 extends over 13 amino acids. Germline V lookup: CDR1 SGHRS, CDR2 YFSETQ. V gave up 0 bases and J gave up 10 bases, with 13 bases separating them. The CDR3 reads CASSLVQPPFYTF. CDR3 coding DNA: TGCGCCAGCAGCTTGGTACAGCCTCCTTTCTACACCTTC.

V and J are TRBV15 and TRBJ1-3; D unresolved. Germline CDR1 reads LNHNV; CDR2 reads YYDKDF (reference sequence). This CDR3 has 16 amino acids. Trimming removed 0 bases from V and 2 bases from J, with 11 bases in between. CDR3 in DNA: TGTGCCACCAGCAGAGATCCGTGGGGAACTGGAAACACCATATATTTT. This sequence encodes CATSRDPWGTGNTIYF.

This clone was detected once. V and J are TRBV28 and TRBJ1-5; 8 bases line up with TRBD1. CDR1 is MDHEN, CDR2 SYDVKM, per germline. The V gene end was trimmed by 5 bases and the J gene end by 0 bases; junction bases not matched to a gene: 12. The CDR3 is made up of 18 amino acids. In DNA, the CDR3 is TGTGCCAGCAGTCCAGTGCAGGGGGCGCGGAATAGCAATCAGCCCCAGCATTTT. It translates to CASSPVQGARNSNQPQHF.

The chain carries TRBV9 and TRBJ2-5; maybe TRBD1 (6 bases). Germline lookup yields CDR1 SGDLS and CDR2 YYNGEE. V lost 8 bases, J lost 2 bases, and 16 bases lay in between. The CDR3 length is 14 residues. The CDR3 nucleotides read TGTGCCAGTTCCCTGAGGACAGCGCAAGAGACCCAGTACTTC. It translates to CASSLRTAQETQYF.